This is a list of T cell receptor beta chains from one sample in a study of T cells in Graves' hyperthyroidism and ophthalmopathy. TCRdb recomputed calls from the multiplex PCR reads with MiXCR, one row per CDR3 protein. Of roughly 400,000 distinct CDR3 sequences listed, about 15% are singletons. Sequenced sample: blood. The receptors shown here come from a woman aged 18-29 years with Graves' hyperthyroidism that later progressed to Graves' ophthalmopathy. The CDR3 runs from the conserved cysteine through the conserved F or W. The D gene is left open where the match is weak. Clone size is stated in some rows and not others, as once, few, many or a class when expanded.

D	V	J	size	DNA	CDR3
NA	TRBV7-6	TRBJ1-1	NA	TGTGCCAGCACATTAGGTGAGGGGTACACTGAAGCTTTCTTT	CASTLGEGYTEAFF
TRBD2	TRBV2	TRBJ2-2	many	TGTGCCATCGGGACTAGCGAAACCGGGGAGCTGTTTTTT	CAIGTSETGELFF
TRBD2	TRBV5-4	TRBJ2-7	NA	TGTGCCAGCAGCTTGCGGGGGGGGACCCTATCGGGACAAAAGTACGAGCAGTACTTC	CASSLRGGTLSGQKYEQYF
TRBD1	TRBV5-1	TRBJ2-5	NA	TGCGCCAGCAGCTTGCCCATCCCCCGGGACAGGGGGCAAGAGACCCAGTACTTC	CASSLPIPRDRGQETQYF
NA	TRBV2	TRBJ2-1	many	TGTGCCAGCAGTGGTGAACTCTACAATGAGCAGTTCTTC	CASSGELYNEQFF
TRBD2	TRBV20-1	TRBJ2-3	many	TGCAGTGCTAGAGAGCAAGAGACTAGCGGGTTCACAGATACGCAGTATTTT	CSAREQETSGFTDTQYF
TRBD2	TRBV6-1	TRBJ2-3	NA	TGTGCCAGCAGTGAAAAAGTGTCTAGCGGGAGATCAGATACGCAGTATTTT	CASSEKVSSGRSDTQYF
TRBD2	TRBV27	TRBJ2-1	few	TGTGCCAGCAGTTTGGGGACTAGCGGGAGGAGCGGGCAGTTCTTC	CASSLGTSGRSGQFF
NA	TRBV5-1	TRBJ2-1	few	TGCGCCAGCAGCACACACAGGCCTTCACACAATGAGCAGTTCTTC	CASSTHRPSHNEQFF
TRBD2	TRBV27	TRBJ2-7	NA	TGTGCCAGCAGTCCCACTAGCGGCCTTTCCCACGAGCAGTACTTC	CASSPTSGLSHEQYF
TRBD1	TRBV20-1	TRBJ2-6	many	TGCAGTGCCCGGACAGGGGGGAGCTCTGGGGCCAACGTCCTGACTTTC	CSARTGGSSGANVLTF
TRBD1	TRBV20-1	TRBJ1-1	many	TGCAGTGCTAATGGGAATTACAGGGGGAGGGGGACTGAAGCTTTCTTT	CSANGNYRGRGTEAFF
NA	TRBV28	TRBJ1-2	many	TGTGCCAGCAGTCTTCTGCACGCCGGGGATGGCTACACCTTC	CASSLLHAGDGYTF
NA	TRBV27	TRBJ1-2	many	TGTGCCAGCAGTTTATCCCCCGCAGGGCTTAAGGGCTACACCTTC	CASSLSPAGLKGYTF
NA	TRBV20-1	TRBJ2-7	many	TGCAGTGCTCCTACACGGGGTTCCTACGAGCAGTACTTC	CSAPTRGSYEQYF
NA	TRBV6-4	TRBJ1-1	few	TGTGCCAGCAGTGAGCTTCATCGGCCGAACACTGAAGCTTTCTTT	CASSELHRPNTEAFF
NA	TRBV7-9	TRBJ2-7	NA	TGTGCCAGCAGCTTAGGTGTAGGGAAGTACGAGCAGTACTTC	CASSLGVGKYEQYF
NA	TRBV12-3/TRBV12-4	TRBJ1-4	few	TGTGCCAGCAGACTTGACAGTGGTAATGAAAAACTGTTTTTT	CASRLDSGNEKLFF
TRBD2	TRBV18	TRBJ2-7	NA	TGTGCCAGCTCACCAACATTTCCGGGACTAGCGGTCTACGAGCAGTACTTC	CASSPTFPGLAVYEQYF
TRBD2	TRBV28	TRBJ2-3	many	TGTGCCAGCAGTTTACCAGTAGGCGCGGGAGGGCGAGGAGATACGCAGTATTTT	CASSLPVGAGGRGDTQYF
TRBD1	TRBV3-1	TRBJ1-5	many	TGTGCCAGCAGCCGGACGACAGGGGATGGCCAGCCCCAGCATTTT	CASSRTTGDGQPQHF
TRBD2	TRBV2	TRBJ2-7	NA	TGTGCCAGCAGCGTACGGGGGTTTAGCGGGAGCTCCTACGAGCAGTACTTC	CASSVRGFSGSSYEQYF
NA	TRBV11-2	TRBJ1-2	NA	TGTGCCAGCAGCTTATGGGGCTTCTATGGCTACACCTTC	CASSLWGFYGYTF
TRBD2	TRBV28	TRBJ2-3	many	TGTGCCAGCAGTTTCAGCGGGAGGTTAACAGATACGCAGTATTTT	CASSFSGRLTDTQYF
TRBD1	TRBV2	TRBJ1-4	many	TGTGCCAGCGACAGGGGGCGGGAAAAACTGTTTTTT	CASDRGREKLFF
NA	TRBV18	TRBJ2-5	many	TGTGCCAGCTCCCCTCTAGCGAGGCAAGAGACCCAGTACTTC	CASSPLARQETQYF
NA	TRBV9	TRBJ1-6	few	TGTGCCAGCAGCGGAAGATACGGGGATTCGGGGAATTCACCCCTCCACTTT	CASSGRYGDSGNSPLHF
NA	TRBV11-3	TRBJ2-2	many	TGTGCCAGCAGCGGAGGGTATTCCGGGGAGCTGTTTTTT	CASSGGYSGELFF
TRBD2	TRBV15	TRBJ2-2	many	TGTGCCACCAGCAGAGATCTTGCGGGAGGGCCGGCCGGGGAGCTGTTTTTT	CATSRDLAGGPAGELFF
NA	TRBV28	TRBJ2-3	many	TGTGCCAGCAGCCCCCTCTCTAGAAGCACAGATACGCAGTATTTT	CASSPLSRSTDTQYF
NA	TRBV27	TRBJ2-3	many	TGTGCCAGCAGTTTCTGGGGCGCAGATACGCAGTATTTT	CASSFWGADTQYF
NA	TRBV3-1	TRBJ2-7	NA	TGTGCCAGCAGCCAAGCCCCAACGGTTCGGGAGCAGTACTTC	CASSQAPTVREQYF
NA	TRBV20-1	TRBJ2-7	many	TGCAGTGCAGAGCCGGGTTCCAACTCCTACGAGCAGTACTTC	CSAEPGSNSYEQYF
TRBD2	TRBV6-6	TRBJ2-7	few	TGTGCCAGCAGTTACGCCACTAGCGGGAGCTCCTACGAGCAGTACTTC	CASSYATSGSSYEQYF
TRBD2	TRBV5-6	TRBJ2-7	NA	TGTGCCAGCAGCCCGATTACTAGCGGCTACGAGCAGTACTTC	CASSPITSGYEQYF
TRBD2	TRBV7-9	TRBJ2-1	many	TGTGCCAGCAGCTGGTCTAGCGGGAGCCTTGTCAATGAGCAGTTCTTC	CASSWSSGSLVNEQFF
NA	TRBV6-1	TRBJ2-7	many	TGTGCCAGCAGTGAAGAAGTGGGGGAGCAGTACTTC	CASSEEVGEQYF
NA	TRBV7-2	TRBJ1-1	many	TGTGCCAGCAGCGCCTACAGGGACACTGAAGCTTTCTTT	CASSAYRDTEAFF
NA	TRBV7-9	TRBJ2-1	many	TGTGCCAGCAGCTCTGGCGTAGCGGAATCATTCGATGAGCAGTTCTTC	CASSSGVAESFDEQFF
NA	TRBV9	TRBJ2-3	many	TGTGCCAGCAGCCCCACCCCTACTAGGTCCACAGATACGCAGTATTTT	CASSPTPTRSTDTQYF
TRBD2	TRBV28	TRBJ2-7	many	TGTGCCAGCAGTTGGGGGGTGGGGCGGGAGAGGTACGAGCAGTACTTC	CASSWGVGRERYEQYF
NA	TRBV28	TRBJ2-1	few	TGTGCCAGCAGTCCAATCCTAGGGGTAAATGAGCAGTTCTTC	CASSPILGVNEQFF
TRBD1	TRBV7-2	TRBJ2-1	NA	TGTGCCAGCAGCTTAGTGGCACAGGGGGCAGGGGAGCAGTTCTTC	CASSLVAQGAGEQFF
NA	TRBV7-8	TRBJ2-5	few	TGTGCCAGCAGCTTAGCGCACCCACAAGAGACCCAGTACTTC	CASSLAHPQETQYF
TRBD1	TRBV28	TRBJ2-3	many	TGTGCCAGCAGTTTATTGGGACAGGGTGGGGATACGCAGTATTTT	CASSLLGQGGDTQYF
NA	TRBV27	TRBJ1-5	many	TGTGCCAGCAGCCCGGGGGCGGATCAGCCCCAGCATTTT	CASSPGADQPQHF